This T cell receptor (beta chain) stems from a study of vaccination and CD4 T cells after COVID-19. Turning to the study itself: As a positive control, some control cultures were given a CEFX pool, while others were given an HIV-1 Nef pool or no peptide.

Treatment of the sample: roughly 10-day PBMC culture with coronavirus spike peptide pools or control peptides (ViraFEST assay). Using peptide pools, antigen-specific T cells were expanded in ViraFEST before TCRs were sequenced. This clonotype was observed a few times. Its antigen is unknown. Researchers used the Oncomine TCR Beta short-read assay to sequence DNA from cultured CD4+ T cells. One entry per CDR3 protein, called by TCRdb with MiXCR from the PCR reads. The sample holds around 5,000 distinct CDR3 sequences, about 25% seen once. The sequence derives from a human donor who had recovered from COVID-19. The sample here was CD4+ T cells from blood, cultured in vitro, taken after SARS-CoV-2 vaccination.

For the CDR3, the DNA is TGTGCCAGCAGTTTATACCCGAAAACAGGGGGGCGAGCTTTCTTT. It yields the protein CASSLYPKTGGRAFF. The V and J genes are TRBV27 and TRBJ1-1; 8 bases align to TRBD1. Looked up from germline, CDR1 is MNHEY and CDR2 is SMNVEV (reference sequence). CDR3 length equals 15 residues. J was trimmed by 10 bases and V by 1 base; bases with no gene match: 11.